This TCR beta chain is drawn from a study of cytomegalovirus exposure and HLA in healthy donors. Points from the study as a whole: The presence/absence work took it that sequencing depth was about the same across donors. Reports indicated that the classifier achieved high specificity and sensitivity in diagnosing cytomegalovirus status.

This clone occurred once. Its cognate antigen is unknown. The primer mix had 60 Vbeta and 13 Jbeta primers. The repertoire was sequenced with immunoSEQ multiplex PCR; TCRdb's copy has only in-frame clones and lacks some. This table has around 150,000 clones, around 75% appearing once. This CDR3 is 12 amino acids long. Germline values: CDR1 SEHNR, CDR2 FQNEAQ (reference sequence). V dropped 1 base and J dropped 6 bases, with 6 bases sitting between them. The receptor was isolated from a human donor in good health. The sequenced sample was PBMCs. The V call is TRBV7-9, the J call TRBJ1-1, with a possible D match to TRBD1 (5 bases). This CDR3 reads CASSLVQAEAFF. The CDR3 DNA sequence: TGTGCCAGCAGCTTAGTACAGGCTGAAGCTTTCTTT.